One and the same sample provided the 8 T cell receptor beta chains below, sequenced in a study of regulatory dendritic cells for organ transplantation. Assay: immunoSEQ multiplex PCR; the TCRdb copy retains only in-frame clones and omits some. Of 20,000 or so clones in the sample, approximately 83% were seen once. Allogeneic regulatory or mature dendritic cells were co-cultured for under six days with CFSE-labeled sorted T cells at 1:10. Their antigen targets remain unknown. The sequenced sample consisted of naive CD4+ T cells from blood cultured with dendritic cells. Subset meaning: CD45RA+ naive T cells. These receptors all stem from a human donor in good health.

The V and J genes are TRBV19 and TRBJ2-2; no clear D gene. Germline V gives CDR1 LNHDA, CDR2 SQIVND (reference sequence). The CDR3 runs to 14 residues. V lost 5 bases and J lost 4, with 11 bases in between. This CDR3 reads CASSATVSTGELFF. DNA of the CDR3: TGTGCCAGTAGTGCGACGGTTTCCACCGGGGAGCTGTTTTTT. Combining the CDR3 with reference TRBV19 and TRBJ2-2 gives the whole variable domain DGGITQSPKYLFRKEGQNVTLSCEQNLNHDAMYWYRQDPGQGLRLIYYSQIVNDFQKGDIAEGYSVSREKKESFPLTVTSAQKNPTAFYLCASSATVSTGELFFGEGSRLTVL.

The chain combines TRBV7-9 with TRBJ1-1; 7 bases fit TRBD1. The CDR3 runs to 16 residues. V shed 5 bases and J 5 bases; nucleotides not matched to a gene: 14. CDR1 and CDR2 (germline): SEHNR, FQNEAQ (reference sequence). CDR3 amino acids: CASSQTGSREQTEAFF. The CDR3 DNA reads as TGTGCCAGCAGCCAGACAGGGAGCCGGGAACAAACTGAAGCTTTCTTT.

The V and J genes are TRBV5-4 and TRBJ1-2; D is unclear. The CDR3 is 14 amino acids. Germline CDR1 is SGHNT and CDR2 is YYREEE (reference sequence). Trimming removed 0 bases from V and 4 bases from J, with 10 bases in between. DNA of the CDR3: TGTGCCAGCAGCTTGGGAGGGCAAGCCTATGGCTACACCTTC. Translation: CASSLGGQAYGYTF.

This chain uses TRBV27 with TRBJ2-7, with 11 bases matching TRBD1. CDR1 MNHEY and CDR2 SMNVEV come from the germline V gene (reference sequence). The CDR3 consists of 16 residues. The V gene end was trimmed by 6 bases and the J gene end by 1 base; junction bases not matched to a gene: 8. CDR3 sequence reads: CASRRLGTGGSYEQYF. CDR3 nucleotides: TGTGCCAGCAGAAGATTGGGGACAGGGGGGTCCTACGAGCAGTACTTC.

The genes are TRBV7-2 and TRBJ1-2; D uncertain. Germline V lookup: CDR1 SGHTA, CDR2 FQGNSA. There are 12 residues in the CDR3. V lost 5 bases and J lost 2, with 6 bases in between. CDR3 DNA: TGTGCCAGCAGCCCCCGGAACTATGGCTACACCTTC. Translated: CASSPRNYGYTF.

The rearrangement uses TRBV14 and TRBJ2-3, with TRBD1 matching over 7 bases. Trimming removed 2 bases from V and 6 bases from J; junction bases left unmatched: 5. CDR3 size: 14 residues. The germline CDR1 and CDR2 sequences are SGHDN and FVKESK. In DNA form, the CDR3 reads TGTGCCAGCAGCCAACTCAACAGGGGCGATACGCAGTATTTT. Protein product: CASSQLNRGDTQYF.

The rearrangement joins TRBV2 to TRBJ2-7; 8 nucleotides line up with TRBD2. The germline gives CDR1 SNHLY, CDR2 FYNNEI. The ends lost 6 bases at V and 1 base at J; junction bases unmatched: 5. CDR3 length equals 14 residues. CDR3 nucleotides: TGTGCCAGCAGAAAGAGCGGGAGTTCCTACGAGCAGTACTTC. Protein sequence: CASRKSGSSYEQYF. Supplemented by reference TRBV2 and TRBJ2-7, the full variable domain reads EPEVTQTPSHQVTQMGQEVILRCVPISNHLYFYWYRQILGQKVEFLVSFYNNEISEKSEIFDDQFSVERPDGSNFTLKIRSTKLEDSAMYFCASRKSGSSYEQYFGPGTRLTVT.

CDR3 sequence reads: CASNAGTGNTIYF. The DNA of the CDR3 is TGTGCCAGTAATGCAGGAACTGGAAACACCATATATTTT. The chain joins TRBV19 to TRBJ1-3; D uncertain. This CDR3 contains 13 residues. Germline CDR1 is LNHDA and CDR2 is SQIVND (reference sequence). V was pared by 7 bases and J by 2 bases, with 9 bases between.